This T cell receptor beta chain came from a study of metastatic and nonmetastatic thyroid tumors. Study-wide context: Comparative analysis of repertoires was undertaken across blood and tumor or nodule tissue obtained from malignant and benign thyroid patients.

Thyroid surgery took place with no prior treatment in any patient. The CDR3 contains 20 residues. Germline V lookup: CDR1 MNHNS, CDR2 SASEGT. V shed 5 bases, J shed 3 bases, and the junction held 21 bases outside the gene matches. In the authors' methods: For papillary thyroid cancer, a distant-metastasis classifier was constructed from CDR3 differences observed across clinicopathological groups. TCRdb used MiXCR to call clones anew from the PCR reads. The V and J calls shown here were made by TCRdb, not taken from the authors' results. The sample lists tens of thousands of clones; about 3.9% were seen once. This clone was observed many times.

The chain joins TRBV6-1 to TRBJ2-7, with 11 positions matching TRBD2. This TCR was recovered from a female donor with papillary thyroid cancer or a benign thyroid nodule (not recorded which). Some clones in this sample may be carry-over from other donors' samples. Source material: blood. In nucleotides, the CDR3 is TGTGCCAGCAGTCGCCGTTTGGCTAGCGGGAGGATAGGGGACAACTACGAGCAGTACTTC. This encodes CASSRRLASGRIGDNYEQYF.